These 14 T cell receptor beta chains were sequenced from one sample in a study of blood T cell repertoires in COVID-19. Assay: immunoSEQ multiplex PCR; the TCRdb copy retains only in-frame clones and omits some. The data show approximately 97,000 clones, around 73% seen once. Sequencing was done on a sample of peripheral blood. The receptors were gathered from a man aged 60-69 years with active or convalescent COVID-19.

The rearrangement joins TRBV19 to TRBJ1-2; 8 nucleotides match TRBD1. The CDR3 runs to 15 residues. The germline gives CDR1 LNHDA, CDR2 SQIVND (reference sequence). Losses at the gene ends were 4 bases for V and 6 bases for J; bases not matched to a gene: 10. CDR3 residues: CASSTSGAGGHGYTF. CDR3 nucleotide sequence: TGTGCCAGTAGTACCTCCGGAGCAGGGGGCCATGGCTACACCTTC.

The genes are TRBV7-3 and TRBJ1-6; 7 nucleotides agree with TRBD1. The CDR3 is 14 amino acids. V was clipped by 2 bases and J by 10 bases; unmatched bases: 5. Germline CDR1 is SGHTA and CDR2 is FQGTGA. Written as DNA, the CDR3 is TGTGCCAGCAGCTTAGACAGGGTGGGCTCACCCCTCCACTTT. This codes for CASSLDRVGSPLHF. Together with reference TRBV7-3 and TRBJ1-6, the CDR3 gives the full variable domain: GAGVSQTPSNKVTEKGKYVELRCDPISGHTALYWYRQSLGQGPEFLIYFQGTGAADDSGLPNDRFFAVRPEGSVSTLKIQRTERGDSAVYLCASSLDRVGSPLHFGNGTRLTVT.

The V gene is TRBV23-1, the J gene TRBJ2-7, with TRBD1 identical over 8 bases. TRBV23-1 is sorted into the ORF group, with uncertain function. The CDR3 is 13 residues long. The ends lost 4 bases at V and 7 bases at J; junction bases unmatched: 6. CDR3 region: CASSPDRGAEQYV. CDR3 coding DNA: TGCGCCAGCAGTCCAGACAGGGGCGCGGAGCAGTACGTC.

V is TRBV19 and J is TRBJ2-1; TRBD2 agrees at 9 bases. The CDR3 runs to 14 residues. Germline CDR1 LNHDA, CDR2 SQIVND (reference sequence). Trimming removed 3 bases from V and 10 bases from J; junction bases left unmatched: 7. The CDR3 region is CASSISGSIQEQFF. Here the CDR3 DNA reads TGTGCCAGTAGTATTAGCGGGAGCATACAGGAGCAGTTCTTC.

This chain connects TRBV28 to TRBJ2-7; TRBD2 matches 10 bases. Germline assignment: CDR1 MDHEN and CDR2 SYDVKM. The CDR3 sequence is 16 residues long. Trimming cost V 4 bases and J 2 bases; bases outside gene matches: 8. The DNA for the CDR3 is TGTGCCAGCAGTTCCCCCCGGAGCGGGAGGGCCTACGAGCAGTACTTC. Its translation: CASSSPRSGRAYEQYF.

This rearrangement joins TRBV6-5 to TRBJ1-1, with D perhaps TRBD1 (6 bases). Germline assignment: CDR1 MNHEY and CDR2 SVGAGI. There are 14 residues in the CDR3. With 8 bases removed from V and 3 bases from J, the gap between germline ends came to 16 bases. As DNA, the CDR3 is TGTGCCAGCCCGGGACGAGGGGGAGACACTGAAGCTTTCTTT. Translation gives CASPGRGGDTEAFF.

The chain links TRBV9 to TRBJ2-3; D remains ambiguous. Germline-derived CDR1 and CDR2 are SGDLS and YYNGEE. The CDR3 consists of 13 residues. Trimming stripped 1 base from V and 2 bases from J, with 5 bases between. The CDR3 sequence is CASSVISTDTQYF. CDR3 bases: TGTGCCAGCAGCGTAATCTCCACAGATACGCAGTATTTT. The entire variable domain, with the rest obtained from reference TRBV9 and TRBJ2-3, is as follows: DSGVTQTPKHLITATGQRVTLRCSPRSGDLSVYWYQQSLDQGLQFLIQYYNGEERAKGNILERFSAQQFPDLHSELNLSSLELGDSALYFCASSVISTDTQYFGPGTRLTVL.

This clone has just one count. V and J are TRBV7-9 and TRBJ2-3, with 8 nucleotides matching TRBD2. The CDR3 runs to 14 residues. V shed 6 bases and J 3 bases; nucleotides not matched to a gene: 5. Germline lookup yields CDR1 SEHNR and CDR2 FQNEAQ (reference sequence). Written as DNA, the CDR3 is TGTGCCAGCAGAAGCGGGAGTGGGACAGATACGCAGTATTTT. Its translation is CASRSGSGTDTQYF.

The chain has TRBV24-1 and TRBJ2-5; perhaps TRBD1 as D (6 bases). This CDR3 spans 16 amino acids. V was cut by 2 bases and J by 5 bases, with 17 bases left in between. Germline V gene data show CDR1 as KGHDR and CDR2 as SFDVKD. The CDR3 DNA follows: TGTGCCACCAGTGATTGGGGGAAAACAGGGAGCGAGACCCAGTACTTC. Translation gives CATSDWGKTGSETQYF.

The CDR3 bases are TGTGCCACCAGCATAAAAAGTAGACTAGCGGTCACAGATACGCAGTATTTT. Residues: CATSIKSRLAVTDTQYF. The chain carries TRBV15 and TRBJ2-3, with 9 positions matching TRBD2. With V trimmed by 4 bases and J by 2 bases, 10 bases remained unmatched. This CDR3 is 17 amino acids long. Germline assignment: CDR1 LNHNV and CDR2 YYDKDF (reference sequence).

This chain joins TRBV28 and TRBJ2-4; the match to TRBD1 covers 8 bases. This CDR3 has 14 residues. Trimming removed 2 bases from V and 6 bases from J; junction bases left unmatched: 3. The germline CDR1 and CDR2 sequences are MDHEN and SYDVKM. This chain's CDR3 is CASSLKTGGNIQYF. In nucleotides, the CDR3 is TGTGCCAGCAGTTTAAAAACAGGGGGAAACATTCAGTACTTC. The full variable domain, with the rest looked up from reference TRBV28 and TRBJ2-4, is DVKVTQSSRYLVKRTGEKVFLECVQDMDHENMFWYRQDPGLGLRLIYFSYDVKMKEKGDIPEGYSVSREKKERFSLILESASTNQTSMYLCASSLKTGGNIQYFGAGTRLSVL.

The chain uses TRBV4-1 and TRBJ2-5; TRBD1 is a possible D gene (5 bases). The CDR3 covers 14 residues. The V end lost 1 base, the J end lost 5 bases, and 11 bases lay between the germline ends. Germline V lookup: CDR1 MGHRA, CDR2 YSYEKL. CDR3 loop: CASSQVGQGETQYF. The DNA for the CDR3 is TGCGCCAGCAGCCAAGTGGGCCAGGGCGAGACCCAGTACTTC.

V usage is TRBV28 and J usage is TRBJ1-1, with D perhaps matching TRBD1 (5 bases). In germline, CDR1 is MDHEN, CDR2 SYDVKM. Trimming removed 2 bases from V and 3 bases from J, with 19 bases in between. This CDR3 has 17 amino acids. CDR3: CASSLGGALLLDTEAFF. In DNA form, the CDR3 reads TGTGCCAGCAGTTTAGGAGGGGCGCTCCTCCTTGACACTGAAGCTTTCTTT.

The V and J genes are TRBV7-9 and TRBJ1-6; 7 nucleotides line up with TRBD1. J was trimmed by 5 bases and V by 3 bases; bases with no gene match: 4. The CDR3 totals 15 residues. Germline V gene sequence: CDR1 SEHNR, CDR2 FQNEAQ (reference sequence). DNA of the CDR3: TGTGCCAGCAGCTTCCGGGACAGTAATAATTCACCCCTCCACTTT. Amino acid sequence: CASSFRDSNNSPLHF.